This T cell receptor beta chain was retrieved from a study of human T cells and chemical hapten exposure. Overall study context: Chiefly women, the patients showed alopecia areata, totalis or universalis.

This CDR3 spans 14 amino acids. V was clipped by 0 bases and J by 10 bases, with 15 bases between them. Germline V gene data show CDR1 as KGHDR and CDR2 as SFDVKD. The time point: pre-sensitization, week 0. As for treatment: therapeutic diphenylcyclopropenone sensitization with weekly scalp DPC. TCRdb re-called the RACE reads through MiXCR, storing one row per CDR3 protein. In the table there are 250,000 or so distinct CDR3 sequences, about 7.7% of which are singletons. The sample was whole blood, taken in connection with sensitization to the hapten diphenylcyclopropenone (DPC). The chain links TRBV24-1 to TRBJ2-7, with D maybe TRBD2 (6 bases). This clonotype was sampled from a man between 18 and 35 years old with alopecia areata. Some clones in this sample may be carry-over from other donors' samples. CDR3 sequence reads: CATSDLEQRVLQYV. The CDR3 DNA reads TGTGCCACCAGTGATTTGGAGCAGCGGGTCCTCCAGTACGTC.